Listed below are T cell receptor beta chains from one sample, sequenced in a study of T-cell memory formation after mild COVID-19. TCRdb re-called the 5' RACE reads through MiXCR, storing one row per CDR3 protein. Among more than 350,000 distinct CDR3 sequences listed, 16% were seen once. The sequenced material came from PBMCs or a T cell subset sorted from them (not recorded which). The receptors here all came from a man aged 18-30 years who had mild COVID-19 (a few samples of this study predate the infection). Cell type and time point are not known. The CDR3 runs from the conserved cysteine through the conserved F or W. A D gene is named only where the DNA matches it firmly. The size field is filled for only some rows; it gives once, few, many or a size class.

size: -
J: TRBJ2-5
D: TRBD2
V: TRBV5-1
DNA: TGCGCCAGCAGCATAAGTCTAGCGGGGTCCCAAGAGACCCAGTACTTC
CDR3: CASSISLAGSQETQYF

size: -
J: TRBJ2-3
D: -
V: TRBV29-1
DNA: TGCAGCGTTGAAGTACAGGGCAGAGGAGATACGCAGTATTTT
CDR3: CSVEVQGRGDTQYF

size: few
J: TRBJ2-3
D: TRBD2
V: TRBV7-2
DNA: TGTGCCAGCAGAAATGAGCGGGGGGCGGATACGCAGTATTTT
CDR3: CASRNERGADTQYF

size: -
J: TRBJ1-1
D: TRBD1
V: TRBV10-3
DNA: TGTGCCATCAGGGAAGACAGGGGATGGACTGAAGCTTTCTTT
CDR3: CAIREDRGWTEAFF

size: few
J: TRBJ2-2
D: TRBD1
V: TRBV11-2
DNA: TGTGCCAGCAGCAGCGGCTACAGGGGTGGAACCGGGGAGCTGTTTTTT
CDR3: CASSSGYRGGTGELFF

size: few
J: TRBJ1-6
D: -
V: TRBV6-6
DNA: TGTGCCAGCAGTTACTCGAGTAGAAATTCACCCCTCCACTTT
CDR3: CASSYSSRNSPLHF

size: -
J: TRBJ2-1
D: TRBD2
V: TRBV25-1
DNA: TGTGCCAGCAGTGAAGGGACTAGCGGGGTTAGGCAGTTCTTC
CDR3: CASSEGTSGVRQFF

size: -
J: TRBJ1-1
D: -
V: TRBV20-1
DNA: TGCAAAGCTACAGAGGGGAACACTGAAGCTTTCTTT
CDR3: CKATEGNTEAFF

size: few
J: TRBJ2-2
D: -
V: TRBV6-5
DNA: TGTGCCAGCAGTTACTCGATAGGAGGGTCCGGGGAGCTGTTTTTT
CDR3: CASSYSIGGSGELFF

size: -
J: TRBJ1-2
D: -
V: TRBV3-1
DNA: TGTGCCAGCAGCCAAGATCTCTGGGGGCGGAGCGGCTACACCTTC
CDR3: CASSQDLWGRSGYTF

size: -
J: TRBJ2-3
D: -
V: TRBV20-1
DNA: TGCAGTGCCAGGGGGGTCACAGATACGCAGTATTTT
CDR3: CSARGVTDTQYF

size: -
J: TRBJ1-1
D: -
V: TRBV5-1
DNA: TGCGCCAGCAGCGTCGGTCTCGGGCCTGCTTTCTTT
CDR3: CASSVGLGPAFF

size: -
J: TRBJ2-1
D: -
V: TRBV4-2
DNA: TGTGCCAGCAGCCAAGAAGGACTACTCGGTGAGCAGTTCTTC
CDR3: CASSQEGLLGEQFF

size: -
J: TRBJ2-3
D: TRBD1
V: TRBV5-1
DNA: TGCGCCAGCAGCTTGTGGGGGACAGGGGCAGATACGCAGTATTTT
CDR3: CASSLWGTGADTQYF

size: few
J: TRBJ2-3
D: -
V: TRBV11-2
DNA: TGTGCCAGCAGCTCATCCCTTCGAGATACGCAGTATTTT
CDR3: CASSSSLRDTQYF

size: -
J: TRBJ2-5
D: TRBD2
V: TRBV6-1
DNA: TGTGCCAGCACCGCCGGTAGCGGGGAGGAGACCCAGTACTTC
CDR3: CASTAGSGEETQYF

size: few
J: TRBJ1-1
D: -
V: TRBV6-6
DNA: TGTGCCAGCAACTTAGAGGACGGGGGAGCTTTCTTT
CDR3: CASNLEDGGAFF

size: few
J: TRBJ1-2
D: -
V: TRBV25-1
DNA: TGTGCCAGCAGTGATATGGCCGTTCGGGGCGGAGGCTACACCTTC
CDR3: CASSDMAVRGGGYTF

size: few
J: TRBJ1-2
D: -
V: TRBV5-6
DNA: TGTGCCAGCAGCGGTGGGGACGGTGGCTACACCTTC
CDR3: CASSGGDGGYTF

size: -
J: TRBJ1-2
D: -
V: TRBV5-1
DNA: TGCGCCAGCAGCGTAAACGACAGACACTATGGCTACACCTTC
CDR3: CASSVNDRHYGYTF

size: -
J: TRBJ1-1
D: -
V: TRBV13
DNA: TGTGCCAGCAGCTTGGAGGGGAGAAGTGAAGCTTTCTTT
CDR3: CASSLEGRSEAFF

size: -
J: TRBJ2-1
D: -
V: TRBV14
DNA: TGTGCCAGCAGCCAAGATATGTCGCAGGACATCAATGGGGACAATGAGCAGTTCTTC
CDR3: CASSQDMSQDINGDNEQFF

size: -
J: TRBJ1-1
D: -
V: TRBV10-3
DNA: TGTGCCATCAGTGAGGGCGGCCTGAACACTGAAGCTTTCTTT
CDR3: CAISEGGLNTEAFF

size: -
J: TRBJ1-5
D: -
V: TRBV12-3/TRBV12-4
DNA: TGTGCCAGCAGTTGGGGTGACAATCAGCCCCAGCATTTT
CDR3: CASSWGDNQPQHF

size: few
J: TRBJ1-1
D: TRBD1
V: TRBV5-5
DNA: TGTGCCAGCAGCTTCCCCGATGACAGGGCGACTGAAGCTTTCTTT
CDR3: CASSFPDDRATEAFF

size: few
J: TRBJ1-2
D: -
V: TRBV20-1
DNA: TGCAGTGCTAGTTCGTCGGGCACTTCTGGTGGCTACACCTTC
CDR3: CSASSSGTSGGYTF

size: -
J: TRBJ2-2
D: TRBD2
V: TRBV6-1
DNA: TGTGCCAGCAGTCAACTAGCGGGGGGCCCCACCGGGGAGCTGTTTTTT
CDR3: CASSQLAGGPTGELFF

size: -
J: TRBJ2-5
D: TRBD2
V: TRBV5-6
DNA: TGTGCCAGCAGCCCGACCCTAGCGGGGAGCTACCAAGAGACCCAGTACTTC
CDR3: CASSPTLAGSYQETQYF

size: many
J: TRBJ2-5
D: TRBD1
V: TRBV4-1
DNA: TGCGCCAGCAGCCCGACAGGGATCGAGACCCAGTACTTC
CDR3: CASSPTGIETQYF

size: few
J: TRBJ2-5
D: -
V: TRBV7-2
DNA: TGTGCCAGCAGCACTACAGAGATCGGGGTTCTGACACAAGAGACCCAGTACTTC
CDR3: CASSTTEIGVLTQETQYF

size: few
J: TRBJ2-7
D: -
V: TRBV10-3
DNA: TGTGCCATCAGTGATACCACAGGCGCCGAGCAGTACTTC
CDR3: CAISDTTGAEQYF

size: -
J: TRBJ1-5
D: TRBD1
V: TRBV15
DNA: TGTGCCACCAGCAGCGACAGGGGTAGCAATCAGCCCCAGCATTTT
CDR3: CATSSDRGSNQPQHF

size: -
J: TRBJ2-7
D: TRBD2
V: TRBV20-1
DNA: TGCAGTGCTAGTGGACTAGCGGGGGGTTACGAGCAGTACTTC
CDR3: CSASGLAGGYEQYF

size: few
J: TRBJ2-1
D: TRBD2
V: TRBV6-1
DNA: TGTGCCAGCACCTTGACTAGCGGGGGGCGCGTTGAGCAGTTCTTC
CDR3: CASTLTSGGRVEQFF

size: -
J: TRBJ2-5
D: TRBD2
V: TRBV29-1
DNA: TGCAGCGTCGAAGGGACTAGCGGGGGGGCGTTGGAGACCCAGTACTTC
CDR3: CSVEGTSGGALETQYF

size: -
J: TRBJ2-5
D: TRBD2
V: TRBV5-1
DNA: TGCGCCAGCAGCTTCCATAGCGGGGGGGGCCAAGAGACCCAGTACTTC
CDR3: CASSFHSGGGQETQYF

size: many
J: TRBJ2-7
D: -
V: TRBV5-1
DNA: TGCGCCAGCAGCTCCCCTGGAAGCGGCCTCCTCTCCTACGAGCAGTACTTC
CDR3: CASSSPGSGLLSYEQYF

size: -
J: TRBJ2-2
D: -
V: TRBV5-4
DNA: TGTGCCAGCAGCTTGGTGGCCGGAACGAACACCGGGGAGCTGTTTTTT
CDR3: CASSLVAGTNTGELFF

size: -
J: TRBJ2-2
D: TRBD2
V: TRBV20-1
DNA: TGCAGTGCTAGACCTGGACTAGCGGGGGCGAACACCGGGGAGCTGTTTTTT
CDR3: CSARPGLAGANTGELFF

size: once
J: TRBJ1-4
D: -
V: TRBV12-3/TRBV12-4
DNA: TGTGCCAGCAGTTTCTCGGCCTTGGCTAATGAAAAACTGTTTTTT
CDR3: CASSFSALANEKLFF

size: -
J: TRBJ2-3
D: -
V: TRBV7-9
DNA: TGTGCCAGCAGCTCCACCTGGGGCGGCGGGACCAGTCCCGGAGATACGCAGTATTTT
CDR3: CASSSTWGGGTSPGDTQYF

size: many
J: TRBJ2-1
D: -
V: TRBV7-6
DNA: TGTGCCAGCAGTTTGGGGAGTGAGCAGTTCTTC
CDR3: CASSLGSEQFF

size: -
J: TRBJ1-1
D: -
V: TRBV28
DNA: TGTGCCAGCAGGAGCCGACAGCTTGAAGCTTTCTTT
CDR3: CASRSRQLEAFF

size: -
J: TRBJ2-7
D: -
V: TRBV7-9
DNA: TGTGCCAGCACCTCCGTGGGGGGCCTCCTTTACGAGCAGTACTTC
CDR3: CASTSVGGLLYEQYF

size: -
J: TRBJ1-6
D: -
V: TRBV5-5
DNA: TGTGCCAGCAGCTTGGATTCCGGGGACGGACACTTT
CDR3: CASSLDSGDGHF

size: -
J: TRBJ1-2
D: TRBD1
V: TRBV7-2
DNA: TGTGCCAGCAGCATAGACAGGGGACGGAACTATGGCTACACCTTC
CDR3: CASSIDRGRNYGYTF

size: many
J: TRBJ2-1
D: -
V: TRBV19
DNA: TGTGCCAGTAGTATAGGTAGGGGGTCTGAGCAGTTCTTC
CDR3: CASSIGRGSEQFF

size: -
J: TRBJ2-5
D: -
V: TRBV20-1
DNA: TGCAGTGCTAGCGGGGCCAGCGCGGAGACCCAGTACTTC
CDR3: CSASGASAETQYF

size: -
J: TRBJ1-1
D: -
V: TRBV12-3/TRBV12-4
DNA: TGTGCCACCAGTCGAAGAGTGGGAGGGAACACTGAAGCTTTCTTT
CDR3: CATSRRVGGNTEAFF

size: -
J: TRBJ2-3
D: TRBD2
V: TRBV12-3/TRBV12-4
DNA: TGTGCCAGCCGCCCGGTGGCGGGGGCCCAGTCTAGCGGGGACGCAGATACGCAGTATTTT
CDR3: CASRPVAGAQSSGDADTQYF

size: -
J: TRBJ1-1
D: -
V: TRBV5-1
DNA: TGCGCCAGCAGCTGGGCAGGGTACACTGAAGCTTTCTTT
CDR3: CASSWAGYTEAFF

size: -
J: TRBJ2-5
D: TRBD2
V: TRBV20-1
DNA: TGCAGTGCTAGAGGACTAGCTTCAGAGACCCAGTACTTC
CDR3: CSARGLASETQYF

size: few
J: TRBJ2-2
D: -
V: TRBV11-2
DNA: TGTGCCAGCAGCTTAGACGGGACTCTTACCGGGGAGCTGTTTTTT
CDR3: CASSLDGTLTGELFF

size: -
J: TRBJ2-7
D: -
V: TRBV12-3/TRBV12-4
DNA: TGTGCCAGCAGTTTGCTCCTTAACGAGCAGTACTTC
CDR3: CASSLLLNEQYF

size: few
J: TRBJ2-2
D: -
V: TRBV7-3
DNA: TGTGCCAGCAGCCCCTTTGGGCAGGGTGACGGGGAGCTGTTTTTT
CDR3: CASSPFGQGDGELFF

size: -
J: TRBJ2-3
D: -
V: TRBV7-2
DNA: TGTGCCAGCAGCTTCCTTGGAGGCATAGATACGCAGTATTTT
CDR3: CASSFLGGIDTQYF

size: -
J: TRBJ2-3
D: -
V: TRBV21-1
DNA: TGTGCCAGCAGACAAACGGGGGCGAGGGGCACAGATACGCAGTATTTT
CDR3: CASRQTGARGTDTQYF

size: -
J: TRBJ2-5
D: -
V: TRBV20-1
DNA: TGCAGTGCTAGAGATTGGGCTTCTCAAGAGACCCAGTACTTC
CDR3: CSARDWASQETQYF

size: few
J: TRBJ2-3
D: -
V: TRBV4-3
DNA: TGCGCCAGCAGCCAAGCACGGGACCTACAAGGGGGGACAGATACGCAGTATTTT
CDR3: CASSQARDLQGGTDTQYF

size: once
J: TRBJ1-1
D: -
V: TRBV6-5
DNA: TGTGCCAGTCGGCCTTACATGAACACTGAAGCTTTCTTT
CDR3: CASRPYMNTEAFF